These 25 T cell receptor beta chains were all obtained from the same sample, sequenced in a study of blood T cell repertoires in COVID-19 (dated by TCRdb to about 2020). The library was obtained by the immunoSEQ multiplex PCR assay. TCRdb's version of the immuneACCESS table is confined to in-frame rearrangements and falls short of the full clone set. An unresolved V gene accounts for under half of the shortfall where checked; the remainder is of unknown origin. This sample gives 120,000 or so clones in total; roughly 89% of them show up just once. The ten top clones hold under 4% of the sample. Sequencing used PBMCs or T cells enriched from blood (not recorded which). The receptor set was obtained from a woman aged 25-40 years who had recovered from COVID-19.

V is TRBV28 and J is TRBJ2-2; 8 bases map to TRBD1. The CDR3 loop spans 15 amino acids. In germline, CDR1 is MDHEN, CDR2 SYDVKM. The junction had 7 bases not matched to a gene; V was cut back by 6 bases and J by 4 bases. CDR3 nucleotide sequence: TGTGCCAGCAGCCAAGACAGGGGCGGCACCGGGGAGCTGTTTTTT. This translates into CASSQDRGGTGELFF. The full variable domain, rest sourced from reference TRBV28 and TRBJ2-2, is DVKVTQSSRYLVKRTGEKVFLECVQDMDHENMFWYRQDPGLGLRLIYFSYDVKMKEKGDIPEGYSVSREKKERFSLILESASTNQTSMYLCASSQDRGGTGELFFGEGSRLTVL.

Only a few counts were recorded for this clone. The CDR3 DNA sequence: TGTGCCAGCAGCTTAACGGGGACCGGGGAGCTGTTTTTT. Protein product: CASSLTGTGELFF. This chain links TRBV7-8 with TRBJ2-2; perhaps TRBD2 as D (5 bases). Deletions cut 2 bases from V and 5 bases from J, with 6 bases between. This CDR3 has 13 residues. Germline V gene data show CDR1 as SGHVS and CDR2 as FQNEAQ.

At least ten counts were recorded for this clone. The J gene is TRBJ1-2, the V gene TRBV6-2 or TRBV6-3; TRBD1 aligns across 11 bases. The ends lost 2 bases at V and 4 bases at J; junction bases unmatched: 3. The CDR3 runs 15 residues. Germline V gene lookup returns CDR1 MNHEY and CDR2 SVGEGT. The CDR3 is CASSYPGQGAYGYTF. The CDR3 DNA reads as TGTGCCAGCAGTTACCCCGGACAGGGGGCCTATGGCTACACCTTC.

This sequence joins TRBV3-1 (or the pseudogene TRBV3-2) and TRBJ1-1, with 7 nucleotides matching TRBD1. The CDR3 is made up of 15 amino acids. Germline assignment: CDR1 LGHDT and CDR2 YNNKEL (reference sequence). With 0 bases clipped from V and 3 bases from J, the junction kept 4 bases outside the gene matches. CDR3 in DNA: TGTGCCAGCAGCCAAGAAAACAGGGGTCACACTGAAGCTTTCTTT. Its protein product is CASSQENRGHTEAFF.

V and J are TRBV12-3 or TRBV12-4 and TRBJ2-7; TRBD2 is a possible D gene (5 bases). The CDR3 sequence is 12 residues long. Trimming pared 6 bases from V and 2 bases from J, leaving 8 bases between. In nucleotides, the CDR3 is TGTGCCAGCAGCCGCGGGCCCTACGAGCAGTACTTC. It encodes CASSRGPYEQYF.

The chain recombines TRBV5-6 with TRBJ1-1, with 10 bases identical to TRBD1. Germline V gives CDR1 SGHDT, CDR2 YYEEEE. V lost 2 bases and J lost 5; bases outside the gene matches: 9. The CDR3 has 16 residues. The CDR3 loop is CASSFRLGTGVTEAFF. The CDR3 bases are TGTGCCAGCAGCTTTCGCCTCGGGACAGGGGTTACTGAAGCTTTCTTT.

The genes are TRBV6-5 and TRBJ1-6, with unresolved D. Trimming cost V 6 bases and J 11 bases, with 17 bases left between them. CDR1 and CDR2 from the germline V gene are MNHEY and SVGAGI. CDR3 length: 14 residues. Written as DNA, the CDR3 is TGTGCCAGCAGGGACGCCCCGGACTCCGCACCCCTCCACTTT. Protein: CASRDAPDSAPLHF.

This clone was observed a few times. The chain joins TRBV7-2 to TRBJ2-3; 9 nucleotides line up with TRBD2. This CDR3 comprises 14 residues. CDR1 is SGHTA and CDR2 is FQGNSA in the germline V gene. V lost 10 bases and J lost 11; bases outside the gene matches: 16. This CDR3 is CATRPSGTAILQYF. The CDR3 nucleotides are TGTGCCACCAGGCCTAGCGGGACCGCTATACTGCAGTATTTT.

V and J are TRBV11-2 and TRBJ1-3, with a possible D match to TRBD1 (5 bases). Germline V lookup: CDR1 SGHAT, CDR2 FQNNGV. V was pared by 1 base and J by 3 bases, with 10 bases between. This CDR3 comprises 15 residues. CDR3 region: CASSLAAGYGNTIYF. The CDR3 DNA reads TGTGCCAGCAGCTTAGCCGCAGGGTATGGAAACACCATATATTTT.

The V and J genes are TRBV28 and TRBJ1-5; no definite D call. The CDR3 runs 15 residues. Germline loops: CDR1 MDHEN, CDR2 SYDVKM. Trimming removed 6 bases at V and 0 bases at J, with 12 bases between. CDR3 DNA sequence: TGTGCCAGCAGCCCCGGACTGATTAGCAATCAGCCCCAGCATTTT. It is translated as CASSPGLISNQPQHF.

A single count supports this clone. V and J are TRBV7-6 and TRBJ2-3, with D possibly TRBD2 on 5 matching bases. The length of the CDR3 is 15 residues. V dropped 5 bases and J dropped 1 base, with 13 bases sitting between them. Germline lookup yields CDR1 SGHVS and CDR2 FNYEAQ. The CDR3 DNA follows: TGTGCCAGCAGCGGCGGGCCCCCAGGCACAGATACGCAGTATTTT. Translating gives CASSGGPPGTDTQYF.

This clone was counted a few times. The chain employs TRBV7-3 and TRBJ2-3, with D possibly being TRBD2 (6 bases). This CDR3 is 15 amino acids long. Trimming left V 2 bases short and J 4 bases short, with 13 bases between. The germline V gene has CDR1 SGHTA and CDR2 FQGTGA. This CDR3 is CASSLGWEDSDTQYF. CDR3 DNA: TGTGCCAGCAGCTTAGGGTGGGAGGATTCAGATACGCAGTATTTT.

This rearrangement joins TRBV3-1 (or the pseudogene TRBV3-2) to TRBJ2-5, with D possibly being TRBD1 (6 bases). This CDR3 is 13 amino acids long. The V gene's germline CDR1 is LGHDT and CDR2 YNNKEL (reference sequence). V was shortened by 2 bases and J by 4 bases, with 8 bases between the two germline ends. CDR3: CASSQMTGETQYF. CDR3 nucleotides: TGTGCCAGCAGCCAAATGACAGGAGAGACCCAGTACTTC.

The chain carries TRBV9 and TRBJ2-1, with 9 nucleotides matching TRBD2. Per germline, CDR1 SGDLS and CDR2 YYNGEE. The CDR3 length is 20 residues. Trimming removed 3 bases from V and 1 base from J; junction bases left unmatched: 17. For the CDR3, the DNA is TGTGCCAGCAGCGCAGGCCCCGGGACTAGCATAGAGGGGTCCTACAATGAGCAGTTCTTC. It translates to CASSAGPGTSIEGSYNEQFF.

The chain joins TRBV9 to TRBJ2-1; maybe TRBD2 (6 bases). CDR3 length: 14 amino acids. Trimming took 2 bases from V and 6 from J, leaving 12 bases between them. Germline loops: CDR1 SGDLS, CDR2 YYNGEE. The chain's CDR3 is CASSVGGLSNEQFF. Written as DNA, the CDR3 is TGTGCCAGCAGCGTGGGGGGTCTTTCCAATGAGCAGTTCTTC.

The chain employs TRBV6-5 and TRBJ1-6, with 9 bases that match TRBD1. Losses at the gene ends were 6 bases for V and 8 bases for J; bases not matched to a gene: 8. CDR1 is MNHEY, CDR2 SVGAGI, per germline. The CDR3 extends over 15 amino acids. The CDR3 sequence is CASSDPTGGYSPLHF. The CDR3 nucleotides are TGTGCCAGCAGCGACCCGACAGGGGGATATTCACCCCTCCACTTT.

This clone was counted ten times or more. The V call is TRBV18, the J call TRBJ2-7; tentative D call: TRBD1 (6 bases). CDR3 size: 14 residues. Germline lookup yields CDR1 KGHSH and CDR2 LQKENI. The ends were cut back, 4 bases at V and 2 bases at J, with 12 bases in the middle. The CDR3 sequence is CASSLQGSPYEQYF. The CDR3 DNA reads as TGTGCCAGCTCACTGCAGGGGTCACCCTACGAGCAGTACTTC.

This clone was observed once. This chain's CDR3 is CASSFQVAGELFF. The CDR3 DNA is TGTGCCAGCAGCTTTCAGGTGGCCGGGGAGCTGTTTTTT. This sequence joins TRBV5-8 and TRBJ2-2; D is undetermined. The CDR3 sequence is 13 residues long. Germline-derived CDR1 and CDR2 are SGHTS and YDEGEE. The V end was cut by 2 bases, the J end by 6 bases, with 8 bases between.

This chain joins TRBV5-8 and TRBJ2-3; TRBD2 aligns across 8 bases. Germline CDR1 SGHTS, CDR2 YDEGEE. The CDR3 covers 15 residues. J lost 5 bases, V lost 6 bases, and 11 bases had no gene match. In DNA, the CDR3 is TGTGCCAGCATCCCTAACGGGCTAGCGGGAGATACGCAGTATTTT. Amino acids: CASIPNGLAGDTQYF.

The chain employs TRBV10-3 and TRBJ1-2, with 7 bases lining up with TRBD1. CDR1 is ENHRY and CDR2 is SYGVKD in the germline V gene. The J segment lost 6 bases and the V segment lost 4 bases, leaving 5 bases of the junction unmatched. This CDR3 comprises 13 residues. The CDR3 protein is CAISGTGTDGYTF. CDR3 in DNA: TGTGCCATCAGTGGAACCGGGACAGATGGCTACACCTTC.

This chain links TRBV9 with TRBJ1-1, with TRBD1 matching over 7 bases. CDR1 is SGDLS, CDR2 YYNGEE, per germline. The trim removed 4 bases at V and 7 bases at J, leaving 7 bases unmatched. This CDR3 region has 13 residues. In nucleotides, the CDR3 is TGTGCCAGCAGCCTCGGACAGGTGGGTGAAGCTTTCTTT. Amino acid sequence: CASSLGQVGEAFF. Filled out from reference TRBV9 and TRBJ1-1, the complete variable domain reads DSGVTQTPKHLITATGQRVTLRCSPRSGDLSVYWYQQSLDQGLQFLIQYYNGEERAKGNILERFSAQQFPDLHSELNLSSLELGDSALYFCASSLGQVGEAFFGQGTRLTVV.

This clone was observed a few times. The chain is built from TRBV6-4 and TRBJ2-3; the match to TRBD2 covers 11 bases. Germline CDR1 and CDR2: MRHNA and SNTAGT. This CDR3 region has 15 residues. V was clipped by 3 bases and J by 4 bases; unmatched bases: 3. CDR3 sequence (DNA): TGTGCCAGCAGTGATTTAGCGGGAGGGCCAGATACGCAGTATTTT. Translating gives CASSDLAGGPDTQYF.

This chain links TRBV7-2 with TRBJ2-7, with 9 bases matching TRBD1. Germline V CDR1 and CDR2: SGHTA, FQGNSA. The CDR3 totals 15 residues. V trimming: 6 bases; J trimming: 4 bases; junction bases outside the gene matches: 10. The DNA for the CDR3 is TGTGCCAGCAGGCTGGCTGACAGGGGGTTATACGAGCAGTACTTC. The encoded protein is CASRLADRGLYEQYF.

The V call is TRBV19, the J call TRBJ2-1; 8 positions match TRBD1. V lost 5 bases, J lost 3 bases, and 9 bases stayed unmatched. This CDR3 is 16 amino acids long. Germline V CDR1 and CDR2: LNHDA, SQIVND (reference sequence). The DNA of the CDR3 is TGTGCCAGTAGTCCACCGACAGGGGAGTACTACAATGAGCAGTTCTTC. This sequence encodes CASSPPTGEYYNEQFF.

J is TRBJ1-4 and V is TRBV6-5; 8 bases map to TRBD1. The V segment lost 6 bases and the J segment 8 bases; nucleotides outside the gene matches: 5. This CDR3 is built from 13 residues. Germline CDR1 and CDR2: MNHEY and SVGAGI. CDR3 region: CASRPGTGEKLFF. The CDR3 nucleotides read TGTGCCAGCAGACCCGGGACAGGAGAAAAACTGTTTTTT.